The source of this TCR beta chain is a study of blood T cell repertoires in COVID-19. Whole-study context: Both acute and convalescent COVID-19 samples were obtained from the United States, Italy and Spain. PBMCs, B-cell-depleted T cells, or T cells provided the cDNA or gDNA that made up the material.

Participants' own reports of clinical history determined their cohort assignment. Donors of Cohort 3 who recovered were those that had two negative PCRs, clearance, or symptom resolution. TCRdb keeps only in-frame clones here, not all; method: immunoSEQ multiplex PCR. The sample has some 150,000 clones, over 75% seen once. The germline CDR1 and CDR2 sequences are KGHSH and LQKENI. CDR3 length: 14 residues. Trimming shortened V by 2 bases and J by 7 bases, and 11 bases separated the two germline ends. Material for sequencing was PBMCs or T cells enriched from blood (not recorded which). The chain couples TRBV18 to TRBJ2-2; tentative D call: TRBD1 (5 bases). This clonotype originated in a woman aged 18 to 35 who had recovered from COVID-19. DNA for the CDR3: TGTGCCAGCTCACCAGAAGGGGCAGGCGGGGAGCTGTTTTTT. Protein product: CASSPEGAGGELFF.